The 8 T cell receptor beta chains in this list originate from one sample, sequenced in a study of blood T cell repertoires in COVID-19. Here immunoSEQ multiplex PCR was the method, and the copy in TCRdb shows in-frame clones only, minus some. This sample has tens of thousands of clones; about 89% occur once, and the top ten carry around a sixth. Sequencing used peripheral blood. The origin of the receptors is a man aged 55 to 70 with active or convalescent COVID-19.

This chain connects TRBV12-5 to TRBJ2-1; D might be TRBD1 (6 bases). Trimming took 1 base from V and 9 from J, leaving 7 bases between them. CDR3 length: 12 amino acids. Germline lookup yields CDR1 LGHNT and CDR2 FRNRAP. This chain's CDR3 is CASGLEGVEQFF. CDR3 coding DNA: TGTGCTAGTGGTTTGGAGGGGGTTGAGCAGTTCTTC.

The chain joins TRBV5-6 to TRBJ2-7; D possibly corresponds to TRBD1 (5 bases). Germline V gene lookup returns CDR1 SGHDT and CDR2 YYEEEE. The CDR3 is made up of 14 amino acids. Trimming pared 0 bases from V and 7 bases from J, leaving 14 bases between. CDR3 bases: TGTGCCAGCAGCTTGGGAACAGGAGTCCGGGAGCAGTACTTC. Amino acids: CASSLGTGVREQYF.

This clone was counted a single time. The J gene is TRBJ1-3, the V gene TRBV7-2; no clear D. V gave up 1 base and J gave up 2 bases, with 9 bases separating them. The CDR3 is made up of 15 amino acids. Germline CDR1 reads SGHTA; CDR2 reads FQGNSA. CDR3 in amino acids: CASSLVGGTGNTIYF. DNA for the CDR3: TGTGCCAGCAGCTTAGTTGGCGGAACTGGAAACACCATATATTTT. Together with reference TRBV7-2 and TRBJ1-3, the CDR3 gives the full variable domain: GAGVSQSPSNKVTEKGKDVELRCDPISGHTALYWYRQSLGQGLEFLIYFQGNSAPDKSGLPSDRFSAERTGGSVSTLTIQRTQQEDSAVYLCASSLVGGTGNTIYFGEGSWLTVV.

The chain couples TRBV7-9 to TRBJ1-1; no definite D call. The CDR3 spans 14 residues. Germline values: CDR1 SEHNR, CDR2 FQNEAQ (reference sequence). V was shortened by 1 base and J by 4 bases, with 10 bases between the two germline ends. CDR3 in amino acids: CASSLEVGSTEAFF. The CDR3 region has the DNA TGTGCCAGCAGCTTAGAGGTGGGGAGCACTGAAGCTTTCTTT.

The chain links TRBV5-4 to TRBJ1-2; possibly TRBD1 for D (6 bases). V was pared by 3 bases and J by 5 bases, with 8 bases between. The CDR3 consists of 12 residues. In germline, CDR1 is SGHNT, CDR2 YYREEE (reference sequence). The CDR3 reads CASSWQGYGYTF. The CDR3 DNA follows: TGTGCCAGCAGCTGGCAGGGGTATGGCTACACCTTC.

This chain joins TRBV29-1 and TRBJ2-7, with D uncertain. Germline V gene data show CDR1 as SQVTM and CDR2 as ANQGSEA. The CDR3 has 14 amino acids. Trimming shortened V by 5 bases and J by 0 bases, and 14 bases separated the two germline ends. The DNA for the CDR3 is TGCAGCGTTTCAATTGCGGTCAGCTCCTACGAGCAGTACTTC. Translated, it gives CSVSIAVSSYEQYF.

The V and J genes are TRBV7-3 and TRBJ2-3; 8 positions agree with TRBD1. CDR1 is SGHTA, CDR2 FQGTGA, per germline. The ends lost 5 bases at V and 5 bases at J; junction bases unmatched: 9. The CDR3 is 15 amino acids. The CDR3: CASSLILTGVDTQYF. The CDR3, as DNA: TGTGCCAGCAGCCTAATTTTGACAGGGGTAGATACGCAGTATTTT.

V usage is TRBV5-6 and J usage is TRBJ2-5; D remains unclear. V was clipped by 0 bases and J by 5 bases, with 11 bases between them. Per the germline V gene, CDR1 is SGHDT and CDR2 is YYEEEE. The CDR3 totals 14 residues. This CDR3 reads CASSLVSASETQYF. Written as DNA, the CDR3 is TGTGCCAGCAGCTTGGTTTCTGCGAGCGAGACCCAGTACTTC.